The 15 T cell receptor beta chains listed next were all sequenced from one sample in a study of chemoradiotherapy in HPV16-positive cancers. Repertoires were generated with immunoSEQ multiplex PCR, while TCRdb's copy carries only in-frame clones and drops some. The sample lists 11,000 or so clones; roughly 82% were seen once. This specimen was collected from a patient who underwent chemoradiotherapy. The receptors derive from a human donor with HPV-associated anogenital cancer.

This clone showed up just a few times. The chain links TRBV14 to TRBJ1-2, with 9 positions matching TRBD1. Trimming removed 4 bases from V and 7 bases from J; junction bases left unmatched: 10. From germline, CDR1 is SGHDN and CDR2 FVKESK. The CDR3 contains 15 residues. The DNA of the CDR3 is TGTGCCAGCAGCCCCGAGACAGGGGGAAGGAGTGGCTACACCTTC. This encodes CASSPETGGRSGYTF.

The rearrangement joins TRBV6-4 to TRBJ1-2, with TRBD1 matching over 9 bases. Losses at the gene ends were 0 bases for V and 7 bases for J; bases not matched to a gene: 0. The germline V gene encodes CDR1 MRHNA and CDR2 SNTAGT. The CDR3 totals 13 residues. CDR3 loop: CASSDSTGGGYTF. The CDR3 region has the DNA TGTGCCAGCAGTGACTCGACAGGGGGTGGCTACACCTTC.

The chain couples TRBV2 to TRBJ2-7; 10 bases agree with TRBD2. Unmatched junction bases numbered 8, after V lost 5 bases and J lost 1 base. Germline CDR1 and CDR2: SNHLY and FYNNEI. The CDR3 totals 16 residues. The DNA of the CDR3 is TGTGCCAGCAGTCCCTCTAGCGGGAGTAGGTCCTACGAGCAGTACTTC. This translates into CASSPSSGSRSYEQYF.

The chain carries TRBV29-1 and TRBJ2-7, with 7 bases identical to TRBD2. V lost 7 bases to trimming and J lost 2 bases; unmatched junction nucleotides: 8. Germline values: CDR1 SQVTM, CDR2 ANQGSEA. This CDR3 spans 13 amino acids. The DNA of the CDR3 is TGCAGCGCCTTACTAGCGTTTACCTACGAGCAGTACTTC. It encodes CSALLAFTYEQYF.

J is TRBJ1-2 and V is TRBV5-5; 7 bases fit TRBD1. The V gene's germline CDR1 is SGHKS and CDR2 YYEKEE (reference sequence). The V segment lost 0 bases and the J segment 0 bases; nucleotides outside the gene matches: 2. This CDR3 has 15 residues. The CDR3 spells CASSLGGGPNYGYTF. In DNA, the CDR3 is TGTGCCAGCAGCTTGGGAGGGGGCCCTAACTATGGCTACACCTTC.

J is TRBJ2-1 and V is TRBV19, with 7 bases lining up with TRBD1. CDR3 length equals 16 residues. The J segment lost 6 bases and the V segment lost 5 bases, leaving 13 bases of the junction unmatched. Germline CDR1 reads LNHDA; CDR2 reads SQIVND (reference sequence). CDR3 sequence (DNA): TGTGCCAGTAGTGACAACACAGGGGCCGCGTCCAATGAGCAGTTCTTC. Its translation is CASSDNTGAASNEQFF.

The gene calls are TRBV7-2 and TRBJ1-4; 7 positions match TRBD1. With 5 bases clipped from V and 3 bases from J, the junction kept 3 bases outside the gene matches. Germline V CDR1 and CDR2: SGHTA, FQGNSA. The CDR3 runs 14 residues. CDR3 DNA sequence: TGTGCCAGCAGCCTGACAGGGTCTAATGAAAAACTGTTTTTT. As protein: CASSLTGSNEKLFF.

V is TRBV9 and J is TRBJ2-1, with D possibly being TRBD2 (7 bases). Trimming took 0 bases from V and 9 from J, leaving 28 bases between them. Germline CDR1 and CDR2: SGDLS and YYNGEE. The CDR3 consists of 19 residues. CDR3 region: CASSVGKGGEEVWGGEQFF. The CDR3 region has the DNA TGTGCCAGCAGCGTAGGCAAGGGGGGGGAAGAGGTTTGGGGTGGTGAGCAGTTCTTC.

The chain is built from TRBV7-9 and TRBJ2-3; the D gene is possibly TRBD2 (5 bases). This CDR3 is 11 amino acids long. Trimming left V 8 bases short and J 4 bases short, with 7 bases between. CDR1 is SEHNR and CDR2 is FQNEAQ in the germline V gene (reference sequence). The CDR3, as DNA: TGTGCCAGCGGGAGTTCAGATACGCAGTATTTT. It codes for CASGSSDTQYF.

The chain uses TRBV5-1 and TRBJ2-2; D is unresolved. Germline CDR1 is SGHRS and CDR2 is YFSETQ. The CDR3 loop spans 14 amino acids. Trimming cost V 4 bases and J 7 bases, with 14 bases left between them. As DNA, the CDR3 is TGCGCCAGCAGCCCCGCGGCGGTCGGCGGGGAGCTGTTTTTT. Its translation is CASSPAAVGGELFF.

This clone has just one count. The CDR3 protein is CASSLAVGNTEAFF. The CDR3 DNA is TGTGCCAGCAGCTTAGCAGTGGGGAACACTGAAGCTTTCTTT. The chain recombines TRBV7-2 with TRBJ1-1; D ambiguous. There are 14 residues in the CDR3. V was trimmed by 0 bases and J by 1 base, leaving 6 bases between them. Germline CDR1 is SGHTA and CDR2 is FQGNSA.

The chain uses TRBV6-1 and TRBJ1-6; tentatively, D is TRBD1 (5 bases). CDR3 length: 17 amino acids. Trimming shortened V by 3 bases and J by 6 bases, and 18 bases separated the two germline ends. CDR1 and CDR2 from the germline V gene are MNHNS and SASEGT. The CDR3 DNA reads TGTGCCAGCAGTGAGGTGGGGGGATACTCGAGTAATTCACCCCTCCACTTT. Translation gives CASSEVGGYSSNSPLHF.

This chain connects TRBV9 to TRBJ2-3; TRBD2 matches 14 bases. The CDR3 length is 19 residues. Germline assignment: CDR1 SGDLS and CDR2 YYNGEE. The V and J ends lost 3 bases and 0 bases, in that order; junction bases with no gene match: 9. CDR3 DNA: TGTGCCAGCAGCGCCCGACTAGCGGGAGGGGGTCCTAGCACAGATACGCAGTATTTT. Amino acids: CASSARLAGGGPSTDTQYF.

The V and J genes are TRBV5-6 and TRBJ2-3; D gene uncertain. The CDR3 extends over 14 amino acids. Trimming took 3 bases from V and 0 from J, leaving 8 bases between them. Germline lookup yields CDR1 SGHDT and CDR2 YYEEEE. DNA for the CDR3: TGTGCCAGCAGCTGGGGAACAAGCACAGATACGCAGTATTTT. It is translated as CASSWGTSTDTQYF.

This sequence joins TRBV7-3 and TRBJ2-1; TRBD2 aligns across 10 bases. The CDR3 spans 14 residues. The J segment lost 6 bases and the V segment lost 8 bases, leaving 7 bases of the junction unmatched. The germline V gene encodes CDR1 SGHTA and CDR2 FQGTGA. In DNA form, the CDR3 reads TGTGCCAGCGGAGGACTAGCGGAACCCAATGAGCAGTTCTTC. As protein: CASGGLAEPNEQFF.